The clone carrying this T cell receptor beta chain has at least ten counts. As part of library construction, unique molecular identifiers were attached to individual cDNA molecules. TCRdb analysed the 5' RACE reads with MiXCR anew, one entry per CDR3 protein. Of approximately 46,000 distinct CDR3 sequences listed, roughly 9.3% are singletons. The entry originates in a study of early T cells in non-severe SARS-CoV-2 infection. About the study: Chains stayed unpaired after sequencing of bulk RNA from unsorted whole blood.

The V end lost 8 bases, the J end lost 7 bases, and 18 bases lay between the germline ends. Germline CDR1 MDHEN, CDR2 SYDVKM. The CDR3 contains 14 residues. The TCR comes from an adult who was a healthcare worker with PCR-confirmed SARS-CoV-2 infection or an uninfected control (not recorded which). The sequenced sample was whole blood. The genes are TRBV28 and TRBJ1-5; D is undetermined. The CDR3 protein is CASGRTLLRQPQHF. CDR3 DNA sequence: TGTGCCAGCGGAAGGACCCTCCTAAGGCAGCCCCAGCATTTT.